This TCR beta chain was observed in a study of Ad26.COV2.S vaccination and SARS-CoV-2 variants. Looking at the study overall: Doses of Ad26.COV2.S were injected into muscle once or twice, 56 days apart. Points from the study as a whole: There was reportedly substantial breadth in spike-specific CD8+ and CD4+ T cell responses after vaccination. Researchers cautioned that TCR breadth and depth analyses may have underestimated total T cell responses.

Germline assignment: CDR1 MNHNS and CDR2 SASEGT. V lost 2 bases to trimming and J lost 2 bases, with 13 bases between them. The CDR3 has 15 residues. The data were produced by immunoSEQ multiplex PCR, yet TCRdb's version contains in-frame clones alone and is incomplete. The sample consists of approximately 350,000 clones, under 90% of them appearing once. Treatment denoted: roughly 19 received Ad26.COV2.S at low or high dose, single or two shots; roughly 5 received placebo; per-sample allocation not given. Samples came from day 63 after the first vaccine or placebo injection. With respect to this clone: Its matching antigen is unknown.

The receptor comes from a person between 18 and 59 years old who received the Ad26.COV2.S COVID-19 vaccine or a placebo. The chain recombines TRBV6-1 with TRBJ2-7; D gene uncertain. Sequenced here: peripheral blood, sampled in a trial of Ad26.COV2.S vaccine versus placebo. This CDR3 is CASSETPEQTYEQYF. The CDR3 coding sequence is TGTGCCAGCAGTGAAACTCCGGAGCAGACCTACGAGCAGTACTTC.